A single sample gave rise to the 20 T cell receptor beta chains below, sequenced in a study of T cells in Graves' hyperthyroidism and ophthalmopathy (dated by TCRdb to the late 2010s). Preparation of the library involved multiplex PCR. Sequencing relied on an Illumina HiSeq 2000. The TCR beta CDR3 regions were amplified from the RNA transcripts. The TCR CDR3 was subjected to a first round of RT-PCR using the HTBI primer set and the Qiagen OneStep RT-PCR kit. In TCRdb, the public reads were trimmed at Q25 with fastp and aligned with MiXCR, with productive beta chains retained. Rows with a matching CDR3 protein are joined into one entry that keeps the most common DNA and genes. The sample table lists a few hundred thousand distinct CDR3 sequences, around 15% of them with a count of one. Roughly 13% of the sample is in the top ten clones. The sample taken for sequencing was blood. Source of these receptors: a woman aged 40 to 50 with Graves' hyperthyroidism.

This clonotype was detected ten times or more. The V call is TRBV20-1, the J call TRBJ2-1; TRBD2 matches 8 bases. This CDR3 has 16 residues. V was clipped by 5 bases and J by 4 bases; unmatched bases: 13. The germline V gene has CDR1 DFQATT and CDR2 SNEGSKA (reference sequence). Written as DNA, the CDR3 is TGCAGTGCTCAAACCACACTAGCGGATAGTTACAATGAGCAGTTCTTC. Translating it yields CSAQTTLADSYNEQFF.

V usage is TRBV25-1 and J usage is TRBJ2-2, with TRBD2 matching 8 bases. The CDR3 is 13 amino acids. After removal of 8 bases from V and 6 bases from J, the junction contained 5 bases not matched to a gene. From germline, CDR1 is MGHDK and CDR2 SYGVNS. The CDR3 spells CASLTGGSGELFF. The CDR3 coding sequence is TGTGCCAGCTTAACGGGGGGGTCCGGGGAGCTGTTTTTT.

The sample holds many counts of this clonotype. The genes are TRBV28 and TRBJ1-2; D gene ambiguous. Germline V lookup: CDR1 MDHEN, CDR2 SYDVKM. The V gene lost 5 bases and the J gene lost 6 bases, with 16 bases spanning the gap. The CDR3 spans 14 residues. The CDR3 loop reads CASSTGLVTDGYTF. The DNA for the CDR3 is TGTGCCAGCAGTACCGGCCTGGTTACCGATGGCTACACCTTC.

In this sample, this clonotype turned up many times. The rearrangement joins TRBV3-1 to TRBJ1-1; D gene unclear. Germline CDR1 is LGHDT and CDR2 is YNNKEL (reference sequence). Trimming shortened V by 1 base and J by 2 bases, and 8 bases separated the two germline ends. This CDR3 is built from 14 residues. The DNA of the CDR3 is TGTGCCAGCAGCCAAGGGCAGATTAACACTGAAGCTTTCTTT. This translates into CASSQGQINTEAFF.

This clonotype has a handful of counts. The rearrangement uses TRBV7-8 and TRBJ1-4, with D unclear. CDR3 length: 13 residues. The ends were cut back, 11 bases at V and 6 bases at J, with 16 bases in the middle. Germline loops: CDR1 SGHVS, CDR2 FQNEAQ. The CDR3 DNA reads as TGTGCCTGGAGTGTGATTTTGTATGAAAAACTGTTTTTT. The encoded protein is CAWSVILYEKLFF.

V is TRBV4-1 and J is TRBJ2-1; maybe TRBD1 (6 bases). CDR1 MGHRA and CDR2 YSYEKL come from the germline V gene. This CDR3 region has 15 residues. Trimming cost V 6 bases and J 4 bases, with 16 bases left between them. For the CDR3, the DNA is TGCGCCAGCAGTGTGACAGGTTACATTTACAATGAGCAGTTCTTC. The encoded protein is CASSVTGYIYNEQFF.

In its sample, this clonotype was seen many times. The J gene is TRBJ2-6, the V gene TRBV20-1; D is unclear. V dropped 0 bases and J dropped 0 bases, with 6 bases sitting between them. Germline CDR1 reads DFQATT; CDR2 reads SNEGSKA (reference sequence). The CDR3 has 15 amino acids. Written as DNA, the CDR3 is TGCAGTGCTAGAGACCCGGACTCTGGGGCCAACGTCCTGACTTTC. This encodes CSARDPDSGANVLTF.

As for this clonotype: An end of the junction does not agree with germline; a read error may underlie this. J is TRBJ1-4 and V is TRBV7-9; tentatively, D is TRBD1 (6 bases). This CDR3 spans 14 amino acids. In germline, CDR1 is SEHNR, CDR2 FQNEAQ (reference sequence). In DNA, the CDR3 is TGTGCCAGCAGCCCCAGGGGCGATAATGAAAGACTGTTTTTT. Translation gives CASSPRGDNERLFF.

Points on this clonotype: This may be a read error, as it is one base from a much larger clone. V gene TRBV27 combines with J gene TRBJ2-7; D may be TRBD2 (6 bases). Germline V CDR1 and CDR2: MNHEY, SMNVEV (reference sequence). The CDR3 is made up of 15 amino acids. CDR3 loop: CVSNPRGSGTYEQYF. The CDR3 bases are TGTGTCAGCAACCCACGTGGTAGCGGAACCTACGAGCAGTACTTC.

The chain is built from TRBV7-9 and TRBJ2-5; 7 bases map to TRBD2. J lost 2 bases, V lost 1 base, and 4 bases had no gene match. The CDR3 consists of 15 residues. The germline V gene has CDR1 SEHNR and CDR2 FQNEAQ (reference sequence). CDR3 sequence (DNA): TGTGCCAGCAGCTTAGAACTAGCGATTCAAGAGACCCAGTACTTC. It encodes CASSLELAIQETQYF.

This clonotype was observed a handful of times. The V and J genes are TRBV28 and TRBJ2-4; 7 bases align to TRBD1. There are 19 residues in the CDR3. V shed 5 bases and J 1 base; nucleotides not matched to a gene: 17. Per the germline V gene, CDR1 is MDHEN and CDR2 is SYDVKM. The CDR3 spells CASSPMTGKSKSAKNIQYF. DNA of the CDR3: TGTGCCAGCAGTCCAATGACAGGGAAATCGAAGTCGGCCAAAAACATTCAGTACTTC.

This clonotype was seen ten or more times. This chain links TRBV27 with TRBJ2-7; 7 positions match TRBD2. CDR3 length equals 13 residues. Germline trimming cut 6 bases from V and 2 bases from J; bases unmatched to any gene: 4. Per germline, CDR1 MNHEY and CDR2 SMNVEV (reference sequence). CDR3 sequence reads: CASREGLAYEQYF. CDR3 DNA: TGTGCCAGCAGGGAAGGACTAGCCTACGAGCAGTACTTC.

This clonotype was seen ten or more times. The CDR3 DNA follows: TGTGCCAGCAGCTTAGGATCAGGGATAACTGAAGCTTTCTTT. As protein: CASSLGSGITEAFF. The chain recombines TRBV7-9 with TRBJ1-1; the D gene is possibly TRBD1 (5 bases). Looked up from germline, CDR1 is SEHNR and CDR2 is FQNEAQ (reference sequence). The CDR3 is 14 residues long. The V gene lost 1 base and the J gene lost 5 bases, with 11 bases spanning the gap. The full variable domain, completed using reference TRBV7-9 and TRBJ1-1, is DTGVSQNPRHKITKRGQNVTFRCDPISEHNRLYWYRQTLGQGPEFLTYFQNEAQLEKSRLLSDRFSAERPKGSFSTLEIQRTEQGDSAMYLCASSLGSGITEAFFGQGTRLTVV.

This clonotype appeared a few times. The chain carries TRBV27 and TRBJ2-5; maybe TRBD2 (6 bases). CDR1 is MNHEY and CDR2 is SMNVEV in the germline V gene (reference sequence). V lost 2 bases to trimming and J lost 5 bases, with 18 bases between them. The length of the CDR3 is 16 residues. This CDR3 reads CASSLELPGVGETQYF. In DNA, the CDR3 is TGTGCCAGCAGTTTAGAGCTTCCGGGAGTAGGGGAGACCCAGTACTTC.

Ten or more counts support this clonotype. This sequence joins TRBV7-9 and TRBJ1-5, with D perhaps TRBD1 (6 bases). This CDR3 region has 16 residues. Germline lookup yields CDR1 SEHNR and CDR2 FQNEAQ (reference sequence). Deletions cut 1 base from V and 6 bases from J, with 16 bases between. The CDR3 nucleotides read TGTGCCAGCAGCTTAGACGGGGGCATGGGGTTTCAGCCCCAGCATTTT. This gives the protein CASSLDGGMGFQPQHF.

This clonotype was counted only a few times. The genes are TRBV7-3 and TRBJ2-1; 11 bases are a match to TRBD2. This CDR3 is built from 17 residues. Germline assignment: CDR1 SGHTA and CDR2 FQGTGA. Trimming removed 5 bases from V and 5 bases from J; junction bases left unmatched: 11. CDR3 nucleotides: TGTGCCAGCAGCGCAACGGGAATAGCGGGAGGGGACAATGAGCAGTTCTTC. It yields the protein CASSATGIAGGDNEQFF.

This clonotype was counted at least ten times. The chain carries TRBV7-3 and TRBJ2-5; D may be TRBD2 (6 bases). Per germline, CDR1 SGHTA and CDR2 FQGTGA. There are 15 residues in the CDR3. V lost 2 bases to trimming and J lost 1 base, with 11 bases between them. The CDR3 nucleotides are TGTGCCAGCAGCTTACAGTCCGGGGGCCAAGAGACCCAGTACTTC. As protein: CASSLQSGGQETQYF.

The sample holds many counts of this clonotype. This chain uses TRBV28 with TRBJ2-2; D remains ambiguous. Trimming removed 3 bases from V and 1 base from J, with 6 bases in between. Germline loops: CDR1 MDHEN, CDR2 SYDVKM. The CDR3 covers 14 residues. CDR3 DNA: TGTGCCAGCAGTTTTAGCTTGAACACCGGGGAGCTGTTTTTT. Amino acid sequence: CASSFSLNTGELFF.

This clonotype was observed a few times. V usage is TRBV20-1 and J usage is TRBJ2-3; TRBD2 might be the D (7 bases). Looked up from germline, CDR1 is DFQATT and CDR2 is SNEGSKA (reference sequence). The CDR3 loop spans 13 amino acids. V was pared by 4 bases and J by 4 bases, with 12 bases between. The CDR3, as DNA: TGCAGTGCTACGGGGGGCCCCGCAGATACGCAGTATTTT. Translation gives CSATGGPADTQYF.

This chain connects TRBV9 to TRBJ2-3, with D tentatively TRBD1 (6 bases). The CDR3 is 15 amino acids. Germline V gives CDR1 SGDLS, CDR2 YYNGEE. The ends were cut back, 1 base at V and 0 bases at J, with 9 bases in the middle. CDR3 region: CASSVRTASTDTQYF. In nucleotides, the CDR3 is TGTGCCAGCAGCGTAAGGACAGCTAGCACAGATACGCAGTATTTT.